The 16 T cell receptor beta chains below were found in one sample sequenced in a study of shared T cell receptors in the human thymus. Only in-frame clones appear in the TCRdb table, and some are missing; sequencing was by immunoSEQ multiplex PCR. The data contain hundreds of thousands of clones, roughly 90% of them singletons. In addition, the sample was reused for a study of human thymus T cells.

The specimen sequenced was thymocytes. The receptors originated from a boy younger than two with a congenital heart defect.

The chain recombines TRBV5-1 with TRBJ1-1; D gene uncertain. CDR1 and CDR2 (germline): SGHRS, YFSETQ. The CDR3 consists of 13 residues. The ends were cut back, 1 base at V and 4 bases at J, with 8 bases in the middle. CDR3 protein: CASSLWAGTEAFF. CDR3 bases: TGCGCCAGCAGCTTGTGGGCGGGCACTGAAGCTTTCTTT.

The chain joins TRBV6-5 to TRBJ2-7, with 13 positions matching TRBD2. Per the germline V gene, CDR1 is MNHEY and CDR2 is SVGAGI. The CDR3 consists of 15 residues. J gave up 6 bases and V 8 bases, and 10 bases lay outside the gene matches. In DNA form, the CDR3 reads TGTGCCAGCGGGCCACTAGCGGGAGGGCCTTGCGAGCAGTACTTC. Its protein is CASGPLAGGPCEQYF.

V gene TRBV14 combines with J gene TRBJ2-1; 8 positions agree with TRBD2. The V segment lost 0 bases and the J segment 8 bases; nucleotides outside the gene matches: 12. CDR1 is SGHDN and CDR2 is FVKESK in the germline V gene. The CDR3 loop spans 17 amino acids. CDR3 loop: CASSQDTAGASTHEQFF. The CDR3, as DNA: TGTGCCAGCAGCCAAGATACAGCGGGAGCATCAACACATGAGCAGTTCTTC.

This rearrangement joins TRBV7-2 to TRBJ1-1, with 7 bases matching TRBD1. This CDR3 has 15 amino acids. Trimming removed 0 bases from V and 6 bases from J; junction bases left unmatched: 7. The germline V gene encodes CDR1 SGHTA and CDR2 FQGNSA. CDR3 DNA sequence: TGTGCCAGCAGCTTAGCGATGGGCAGGGGGTCTGAAGCTTTCTTT. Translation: CASSLAMGRGSEAFF.

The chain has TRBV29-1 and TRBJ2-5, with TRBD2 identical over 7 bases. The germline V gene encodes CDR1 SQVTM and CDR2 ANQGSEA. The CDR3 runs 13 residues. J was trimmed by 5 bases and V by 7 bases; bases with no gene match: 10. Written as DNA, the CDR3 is TGCAGCGCTGGATCCGGGGGAGGGGAGACCCAGTACTTC. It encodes CSAGSGGGETQYF.

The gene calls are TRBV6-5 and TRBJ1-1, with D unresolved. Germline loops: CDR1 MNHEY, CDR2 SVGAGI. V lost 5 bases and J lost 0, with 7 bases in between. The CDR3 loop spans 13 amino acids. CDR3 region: CASSPQMNTEAFF. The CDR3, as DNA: TGTGCCAGCAGTCCTCAGATGAACACTGAAGCTTTCTTT.

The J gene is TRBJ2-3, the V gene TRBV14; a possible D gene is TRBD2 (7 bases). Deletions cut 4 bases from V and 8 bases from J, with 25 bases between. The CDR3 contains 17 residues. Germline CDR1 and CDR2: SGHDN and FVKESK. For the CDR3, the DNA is TGTGCCAGCAGCCGATCTCCGAGGGGGGGGGCTTACGGTACGCAGTATTTT. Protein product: CASSRSPRGGAYGTQYF.

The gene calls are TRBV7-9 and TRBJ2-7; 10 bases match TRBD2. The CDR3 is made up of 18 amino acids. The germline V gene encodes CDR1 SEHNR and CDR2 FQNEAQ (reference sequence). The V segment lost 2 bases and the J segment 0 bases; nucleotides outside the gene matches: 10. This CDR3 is CASSLQKREGLGSYEQYF. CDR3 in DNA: TGTGCCAGCAGCTTACAGAAGCGGGAGGGCCTGGGCTCCTACGAGCAGTACTTC. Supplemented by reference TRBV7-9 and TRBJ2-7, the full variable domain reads DTGVSQNPRHKITKRGQNVTFRCDPISEHNRLYWYRQTLGQGPEFLTYFQNEAQLEKSRLLSDRFSAERPKGSFSTLEIQRTEQGDSAMYLCASSLQKREGLGSYEQYFGPGTRLTVT.

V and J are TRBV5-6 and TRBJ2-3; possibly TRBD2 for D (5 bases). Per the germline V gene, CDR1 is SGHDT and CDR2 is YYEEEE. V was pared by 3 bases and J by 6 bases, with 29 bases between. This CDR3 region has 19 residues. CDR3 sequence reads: CASSWGEEETKEICDTQYF. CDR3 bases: TGTGCCAGCAGCTGGGGTGAGGAGGAGACTAAAGAAATTTGCGATACGCAGTATTTT.

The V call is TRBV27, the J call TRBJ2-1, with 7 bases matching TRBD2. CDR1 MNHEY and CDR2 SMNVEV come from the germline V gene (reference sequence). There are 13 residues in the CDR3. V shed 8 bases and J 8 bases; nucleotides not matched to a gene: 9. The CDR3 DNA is TGTGCCAGCGCTCTGGTGGGAGGGCATGAGCAGTTCTTC. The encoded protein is CASALVGGHEQFF.

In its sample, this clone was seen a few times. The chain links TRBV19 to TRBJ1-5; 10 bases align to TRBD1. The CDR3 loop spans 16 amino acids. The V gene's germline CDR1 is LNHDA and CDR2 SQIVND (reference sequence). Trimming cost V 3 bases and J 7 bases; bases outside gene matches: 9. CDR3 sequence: CASSMGTDRGKQPQHF. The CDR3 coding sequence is TGTGCCAGTAGTATGGGGACGGACAGGGGGAAGCAGCCCCAGCATTTT.

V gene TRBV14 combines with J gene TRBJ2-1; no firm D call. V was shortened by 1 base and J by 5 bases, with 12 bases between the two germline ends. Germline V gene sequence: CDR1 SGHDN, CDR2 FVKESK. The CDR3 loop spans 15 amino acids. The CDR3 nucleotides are TGTGCCAGCAGCCAAGCAACTCCTGAGAACAATGAGCAGTTCTTC. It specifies CASSQATPENNEQFF.

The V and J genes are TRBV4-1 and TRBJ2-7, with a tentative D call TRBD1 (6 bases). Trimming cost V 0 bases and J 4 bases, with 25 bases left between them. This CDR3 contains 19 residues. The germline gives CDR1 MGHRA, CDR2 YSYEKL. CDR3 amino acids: CASSQEEEYRVRASYEQYF. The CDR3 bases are TGCGCCAGCAGCCAAGAGGAGGAATACAGGGTTCGGGCCTCGTACGAGCAGTACTTC.

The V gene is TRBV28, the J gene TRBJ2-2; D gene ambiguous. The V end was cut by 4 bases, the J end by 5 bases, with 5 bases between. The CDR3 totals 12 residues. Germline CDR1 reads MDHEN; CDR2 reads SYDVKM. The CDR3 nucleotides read TGTGCCAGCAGTTCATTTACCGGGGAGCTGTTTTTT. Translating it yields CASSSFTGELFF.

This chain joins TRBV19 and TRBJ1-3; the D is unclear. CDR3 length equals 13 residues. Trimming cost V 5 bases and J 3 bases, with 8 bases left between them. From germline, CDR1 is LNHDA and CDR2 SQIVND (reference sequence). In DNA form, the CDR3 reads TGTGCCAGTAGTCGCCAGGATGGAAACACCATATATTTT. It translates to CASSRQDGNTIYF.

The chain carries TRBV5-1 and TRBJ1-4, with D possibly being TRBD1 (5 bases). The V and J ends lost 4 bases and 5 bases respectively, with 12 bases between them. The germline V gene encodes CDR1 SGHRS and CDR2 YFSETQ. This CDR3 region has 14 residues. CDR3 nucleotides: TGCGCCAGCAGCCCTTGGGCAGGGAATGAAAAACTGTTTTTT. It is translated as CASSPWAGNEKLFF.